This passage covers 21 T cell receptor beta chains from one sample sequenced in a study of cytomegalovirus exposure and HLA in healthy donors. The PCR ran on 60 Vbeta and 13 Jbeta primers. Sequencing used immunoSEQ multiplex PCR; TCRdb keeps in-frame clones, though not all of them. The sample has around 170,000 clones; approximately 80% are singletons. The sequencing input was PBMCs. The receptors were gathered from a woman aged 45-60 years in good health and CMV-seronegative.

The chain employs TRBV11-2 and TRBJ2-5; D is perhaps TRBD1 (5 bases). Per the germline V gene, CDR1 is SGHAT and CDR2 is FQNNGV. This CDR3 spans 17 amino acids. Trimming took off 1 base at V and 2 bases at J, with 17 bases between the two ends. CDR3 bases: TGTGCCAGCAGCTTAGGGGGCTCTATTATAGGACAAGAGACCCAGTACTTC. It yields the protein CASSLGGSIIGQETQYF.

The chain is built from TRBV14 and TRBJ2-7, with 8 bases matching TRBD2. Trimming removed 4 bases from V and 4 bases from J; junction bases left unmatched: 12. CDR3 length: 16 amino acids. CDR1 is SGHDN and CDR2 is FVKESK in the germline V gene. CDR3 amino acids: CASSLNSRTSIYEQYF. The CDR3 nucleotides are TGTGCCAGCAGCCTCAATTCTAGGACTAGCATATACGAGCAGTACTTC. Full variable domain (outside the CDR3, taken from reference TRBV14 and TRBJ2-7): EAGVTQFPSHSVIEKGQTVTLRCDPISGHDNLYWYRRVMGKEIKFLLHFVKESKQDESGMPNNRFLAERTGGTYSTLKVQPAELEDSGVYFCASSLNSRTSIYEQYFGPGTRLTVT.

This chain uses TRBV11-2 with TRBJ2-7, with D possibly being TRBD1 (6 bases). CDR1 is SGHAT, CDR2 FQNNGV, per germline. The CDR3 has 13 residues. V dropped 5 bases and J dropped 5 bases, with 13 bases sitting between them. As DNA, the CDR3 is TGTGCCAGCAGCACACAGGGAACCCACGAGCAGTACTTC. Residues: CASSTQGTHEQYF.

A single count supports this clone. The chain uses TRBV7-7 and TRBJ2-5; TRBD2 is a possible D gene (7 bases). V lost 3 bases to trimming and J lost 7 bases, with 15 bases between them. Germline CDR1 SSHAT, CDR2 FNYEAQ (reference sequence). The CDR3 is made up of 14 amino acids. CDR3 residues: CASSFSQGGGTQYF. The CDR3 nucleotides read TGTGCCAGCAGCTTTTCACAGGGCGGGGGGACCCAGTACTTC.

The chain is built from TRBV4-1 and TRBJ2-1; 11 bases are a match to TRBD2. The CDR3 spans 16 residues. The V gene end was trimmed by 5 bases and the J gene end by 10 bases; junction bases not matched to a gene: 13. Germline V gene lookup returns CDR1 MGHRA and CDR2 YSYEKL. The CDR3 nucleotides are TGCGCCAGCAGCGCCTCTAGCGGGAGGCAGCGTGCGGAGCAGTTCTTC. Protein: CASSASSGRQRAEQFF.

The V and J genes are TRBV29-1 and TRBJ2-5, with 7 bases aligning to TRBD1. Per the germline V gene, CDR1 is SQVTM and CDR2 is ANQGSEA. There are 12 residues in the CDR3. V lost 5 bases, J lost 3 bases, and 3 bases stayed unmatched. CDR3 residues: CSVRQGEETQYF. CDR3 DNA: TGCAGCGTTAGACAGGGAGAAGAGACCCAGTACTTC. The variable domain in full, with the rest retrieved from reference TRBV29-1 and TRBJ2-5, is SAVISQKPSRDICQRGTSLTIQCQVDSQVTMMFWYRQQPGQSLTLIATANQGSEATYESGFVIDKFPISRPNLTFSTLTVSNMSPEDSSIYLCSVRQGEETQYFGPGTRLLVL.

The chain employs TRBV11-2 and TRBJ2-4; perhaps TRBD2 as D (5 bases). The CDR3 totals 14 residues. CDR1 is SGHAT, CDR2 FQNNGV, per germline. V shed 5 bases and J shed 5 bases, with 13 bases lying between them. CDR3 sequence (DNA): TGTGCCAGCAGCCCCAGGACTCCTGAAAACATTCAGTACTTC. Its translation is CASSPRTPENIQYF.

The gene calls are TRBV2 and TRBJ2-7, with 8 positions matching TRBD1. With 6 bases clipped from V and 3 bases from J, the junction kept 4 bases outside the gene matches. The CDR3 extends over 13 amino acids. The germline V gene encodes CDR1 SNHLY and CDR2 FYNNEI. CDR3 nucleotides: TGTGCCAGCAGGGACAGGGCCGTCTACGAGCAGTACTTC. Protein: CASRDRAVYEQYF.

V usage is TRBV2 and J usage is TRBJ1-5; D is perhaps TRBD1 (6 bases). V lost 4 bases and J lost 7, with 14 bases in between. CDR1 SNHLY and CDR2 FYNNEI come from the germline V gene. The CDR3 loop spans 14 amino acids. Written as DNA, the CDR3 is TGTGCCAGCAGTGGAATGGCAGGGGTACAGCCCCAGCATTTT. Translation: CASSGMAGVQPQHF.

V is TRBV18 and J is TRBJ1-5; TRBD1 is a possible D gene (6 bases). Germline V CDR1 and CDR2: KGHSH, LQKENI. CDR3 length equals 17 residues. Trimming shortened V by 2 bases and J by 4 bases, and 18 bases separated the two germline ends. The CDR3 nucleotides are TGTGCCAGCTCACCAAGGGACAACCTCTTAGGAAATCAGCCCCAGCATTTT. Encoded protein: CASSPRDNLLGNQPQHF. Full variable domain (outside the CDR3, taken from reference TRBV18 and TRBJ1-5): NAGVMQNPRHLVRRRGQEARLRCSPMKGHSHVYWYRQLPEEGLKFMVYLQKENIIDESGMPKERFSAEFPKEGPSILRIQQVVRGDSAAYFCASSPRDNLLGNQPQHFGDGTRLSIL.

This CDR3 is CASSLFRGGQPQHF. CDR3 coding DNA: TGTGCCAGCAGTTTATTCAGGGGAGGGCAGCCCCAGCATTTT. The V gene is TRBV28, the J gene TRBJ1-5; a possible D gene is TRBD1 (6 bases). This CDR3 comprises 14 residues. Per the germline V gene, CDR1 is MDHEN and CDR2 is SYDVKM. Deletions cut 1 base from V and 7 bases from J, with 11 bases between. The full variable domain, rest sourced from reference TRBV28 and TRBJ1-5, is DVKVTQSSRYLVKRTGEKVFLECVQDMDHENMFWYRQDPGLGLRLIYFSYDVKMKEKGDIPEGYSVSREKKERFSLILESASTNQTSMYLCASSLFRGGQPQHFGDGTRLSIL.

The rearrangement uses TRBV7-9 and TRBJ1-2, with D unclear. This CDR3 is 14 amino acids long. The germline V and J ends were trimmed by 1 base and 4 bases, with 10 bases remaining between them. Germline V gives CDR1 SEHNR, CDR2 FQNEAQ (reference sequence). In DNA, the CDR3 is TGTGCCAGCAGCTTAGTCCGAGAGGTCTATGGCTACACCTTC. This codes for CASSLVREVYGYTF.

This clone was counted once. The rearrangement uses TRBV28 and TRBJ2-7; D is undetermined. Germline assignment: CDR1 MDHEN and CDR2 SYDVKM. Trimming removed 6 bases from V and 3 bases from J, with 12 bases in between. The CDR3 is made up of 13 amino acids. The CDR3 DNA sequence: TGTGCCAGCAGATGCCCTAACGGCTACGAGCAGTACTTC. It codes for CASRCPNGYEQYF.

Details on this clone: Other nucleotide sequences from this sample produce the same CDR3. The V and J genes are TRBV18 and TRBJ2-7; no clear D. The CDR3 runs to 14 residues. Between the trimmed V and J ends, which lost 0 bases and 3 bases, there was a span of 9 bases. Germline V gene data show CDR1 as KGHSH and CDR2 as LQKENI. The DNA of the CDR3 is TGTGCCAGCTCACCACCGTTACAGAACTACGAGCAGTACTTC. It codes for CASSPPLQNYEQYF.

The chain combines TRBV9 with TRBJ2-7, with 7 nucleotides matching TRBD1. The junction had 13 bases not matched to a gene; V was cut back by 4 bases and J by 0 bases. The CDR3 extends over 17 amino acids. Germline lookup yields CDR1 SGDLS and CDR2 YYNGEE. CDR3 bases: TGTGCCAGCAGCCCGAGCCCCGGGACAGCGATCTCCTACGAGCAGTACTTC. It specifies CASSPSPGTAISYEQYF.

This clone was seen a single time. The chain combines TRBV28 with TRBJ1-2, with 7 bases identical to TRBD1. CDR1 and CDR2 (germline): MDHEN, SYDVKM. The CDR3 extends over 13 amino acids. V lost 10 bases and J lost 0; bases outside the gene matches: 5. The CDR3 sequence is CATGDRANYGYTF. In DNA, the CDR3 is TGTGCCACCGGGGACAGAGCTAACTATGGCTACACCTTC.

V and J are TRBV4-3 and TRBJ1-2; perhaps TRBD1 as D (5 bases). The CDR3 sequence is 15 residues long. Trimming took 0 bases from V and 8 from J, leaving 16 bases between them. Germline loops: CDR1 LGHNA, CDR2 YSLEER. The CDR3 loop is CASSQDWQGFRGYTF. Written as DNA, the CDR3 is TGCGCCAGCAGCCAAGATTGGCAGGGATTTAGAGGCTACACCTTC.

The chain recombines TRBV15 with TRBJ1-2, with D maybe TRBD1 (5 bases). CDR1 is LNHNV and CDR2 is YYDKDF in the germline V gene (reference sequence). Trimming removed 0 bases at V and 7 bases at J, with 15 bases between. The CDR3 runs 15 residues. This chain's CDR3 is CATSRELQVNGGYTF. CDR3 sequence (DNA): TGTGCCACCAGCAGAGAACTACAGGTCAACGGTGGCTACACCTTC.

This rearrangement joins TRBV6-6 to TRBJ1-4; 7 nucleotides agree with TRBD1. With V trimmed by 8 bases and J by 6 bases, 9 bases remained unmatched. CDR1 and CDR2 (germline): MNHNY, SVGAGI (reference sequence). The length of the CDR3 is 14 residues. CDR3: CASVSRQGDEKLFF. CDR3 in DNA: TGTGCCAGCGTCTCTCGACAGGGTGATGAAAAACTGTTTTTT.

This clone appeared a single time. The J gene is TRBJ2-6, the V gene TRBV4-1, with TRBD1 matching 11 bases. Germline-derived CDR1 and CDR2 are MGHRA and YSYEKL. Trimming took 3 bases from V and 3 from J; bases not matched to a gene: 4. The CDR3 has 17 residues. This CDR3 is CASSQWTGGYGANVLTF. The CDR3 DNA reads TGCGCCAGCAGCCAGTGGACAGGGGGCTATGGGGCCAACGTCCTGACTTTC.

The chain combines TRBV18 with TRBJ2-1; 9 bases match TRBD2. After removal of 3 bases from V and 4 bases from J, the junction contained 1 base not matched to a gene. The CDR3 has 14 amino acids. Germline values: CDR1 KGHSH, CDR2 LQKENI. The CDR3 region is CASSPAGGYNEQFF. As DNA, the CDR3 is TGTGCCAGCTCACCTGCGGGGGGGTACAATGAGCAGTTCTTC.